This T cell receptor (beta chain) was observed in a study of shared clonotypes between healthy human individuals. Study summary: Sampling drew on donors who were a couple of women and three men aged 18 to 49. Study-wide results and caveats: Some naive CD4 clonotypes, roughly 5%, turned up in common across a few donors. Sequencing of the sorted subsets was shown by rarefaction to be incomplete despite large depth. Naive subsets tended to show greater estimated richness than memory subsets.

V lost 1 base and J lost 1, with 14 bases in between. This CDR3 is 18 amino acids long. Germline loops: CDR1 LNHNV, CDR2 YYDKDF (reference sequence). On this clone: Antigen unknown.

TCRdb's copy holds only in-frame clones and misses some; the assay was immunoSEQ multiplex PCR. The data show millions of clones, more than 80% seen once. J is TRBJ1-6 and V is TRBV15, with TRBD1 as a possible D gene (6 bases). This TCR was recovered from a man aged 18-30 years in good health. Sample: naive CD4+ T cells sorted from blood. Subset meaning: CD45RA+ positively selected. The CDR3 sequence is CATSRGRGTGSYNSPLHF. The CDR3 coding sequence is TGTGCCACCAGCAGAGGAAGGGGGACCGGGTCCTATAATTCACCCCTCCACTTT.